The 14 T cell receptor beta chains reported below all come from one sample, sequenced in a study of cytomegalovirus exposure and HLA in healthy donors. TCRdb's table, derived via immunoSEQ multiplex PCR, lists solely in-frame clones and lacks some. Of over 150,000 clones in the sample, roughly 90% are singletons; the top ten hold around 20%. The specimen sequenced was PBMCs. These receptors came from a man between 18 and 35 years old in good health and CMV-seropositive.

V usage is TRBV27 and J usage is TRBJ2-7, with TRBD2 matching over 10 bases. The junction had 10 bases not matched to a gene; V was cut back by 7 bases and J by 4 bases. Germline V lookup: CDR1 MNHEY, CDR2 SMNVEV (reference sequence). The CDR3 has 15 residues. The CDR3 sequence: CASTPSGRAGYEQYF. CDR3 in DNA: TGTGCCAGCACACCGAGCGGGAGGGCCGGGTACGAGCAGTACTTC.

This chain connects TRBV15 to TRBJ2-1; 7 nucleotides align to TRBD2. Germline loops: CDR1 LNHNV, CDR2 YYDKDF (reference sequence). This CDR3 comprises 16 residues. V was clipped by 3 bases and J by 4 bases; unmatched bases: 9. The CDR3 sequence: CATSRLGLRGYNEQFF. The CDR3 coding sequence is TGTGCCACCAGCAGGCTGGGACTACGGGGTTACAATGAGCAGTTCTTC. The whole variable domain, remainder taken from reference TRBV15 and TRBJ2-1, is DAMVIQNPRYQVTQFGKPVTLSCSQTLNHNVMYWYQQKSSQAPKLLFHYYDKDFNNEADTPDNFQSRRPNTSFCFLDIRSPGLGDTAMYLCATSRLGLRGYNEQFFGPGTRLTVL.

This sequence joins TRBV6-6 and TRBJ1-2, with unresolved D. Trimming pared 5 bases from V and 2 bases from J, leaving 9 bases between. The CDR3 has 13 amino acids. Germline V gene sequence: CDR1 MNHNY, CDR2 SVGAGI (reference sequence). The CDR3 DNA follows: TGTGCCAGCAGTGGAGGCACCAACTATGGCTACACCTTC. This sequence encodes CASSGGTNYGYTF.

V gene TRBV19 combines with J gene TRBJ1-2; D is undetermined. CDR3 length: 13 residues. V gave up 3 bases and J gave up 2 bases, with 7 bases separating them. The germline CDR1 and CDR2 sequences are LNHDA and SQIVND (reference sequence). The CDR3 loop reads CASSIRVNYGYTF. In DNA, the CDR3 is TGTGCCAGTAGTATCCGAGTAAACTATGGCTACACCTTC.

The J gene is TRBJ2-3, the V gene TRBV5-1; 9 positions agree with TRBD1. The junction had 4 bases not matched to a gene; V was cut back by 4 bases and J by 1 base. The CDR3 is 15 residues long. Germline CDR1 reads SGHRS; CDR2 reads YFSETQ. The CDR3 sequence: CASSGRTGGTDTQYF. DNA for the CDR3: TGCGCCAGCAGCGGACGGACAGGGGGCACAGATACGCAGTATTTT.

In its sample, this clone was seen once. The chain combines TRBV5-8 with TRBJ1-1; 12 positions match TRBD1. Losses at the gene ends were 4 bases for V and 5 bases for J; bases not matched to a gene: 6. There are 15 residues in the CDR3. CDR1 and CDR2 from the germline V gene are SGHTS and YDEGEE. The CDR3 nucleotides are TGTGCCAGCAGCCCGGGGACAGGGGGCAGGACTGAAGCTTTCTTT. Amino acid sequence: CASSPGTGGRTEAFF.

This clone appeared a few times. This rearrangement joins TRBV6-6 to TRBJ1-5; a possible D gene is TRBD1 (6 bases). The CDR3 loop spans 14 amino acids. The germline V gene encodes CDR1 MNHNY and CDR2 SVGAGI (reference sequence). Trimming took off 2 bases at V and 7 bases at J, with 12 bases between the two ends. The CDR3 DNA reads as TGTGCCAGCAGTTACGTTAACAGGGAGCAGCCCCAGCATTTT. Translated: CASSYVNREQPQHF.

This chain connects TRBV12-5 to TRBJ1-2; TRBD1 might be the D (6 bases). The ends were cut back, 1 base at V and 2 bases at J, with 8 bases in the middle. CDR3 length: 14 residues. CDR1 is LGHNT, CDR2 FRNRAP, per germline. In DNA form, the CDR3 reads TGTGCTAGTGGTTTGGCAGGGGTGAACTATGGCTACACCTTC. This codes for CASGLAGVNYGYTF.

The chain recombines TRBV6-4 with TRBJ1-4, with D possibly being TRBD1 (5 bases). The germline V gene has CDR1 MRHNA and CDR2 SNTAGT. The CDR3 covers 18 residues. Trimming took 2 bases from V and 0 from J, leaving 16 bases between them. This CDR3 reads CASSDRDRGAATNEKLFF. In DNA, the CDR3 is TGTGCCAGCAGTGACCGAGACAGAGGAGCTGCAACTAATGAAAAACTGTTTTTT.

V gene TRBV7-3 combines with J gene TRBJ2-2; D might be TRBD1 (5 bases). Trimming left V 6 bases short and J 6 bases short, with 11 bases between. The CDR3 totals 13 residues. Germline V gene lookup returns CDR1 SGHTA and CDR2 FQGTGA. The CDR3 loop reads CASSQGSAGELFF. In DNA, the CDR3 is TGTGCCAGCAGTCAGGGAAGCGCCGGGGAGCTGTTTTTT.

The chain combines TRBV11-2 with TRBJ2-3; the match to TRBD2 covers 11 bases. The germline V gene has CDR1 SGHAT and CDR2 FQNNGV. The CDR3 covers 19 residues. Trimming removed 1 base from V and 2 bases from J; junction bases left unmatched: 11. The CDR3 loop is CASSLAQIGTSGYTDTQYF. Here the CDR3 DNA reads TGTGCCAGCAGCTTAGCTCAGATCGGGACTAGCGGATACACAGATACGCAGTATTTT. Drawing the rest from reference TRBV11-2 and TRBJ2-3, the complete variable domain is EAGVAQSPRYKIIEKRQSVAFWCNPISGHATLYWYQQILGQGPKLLIQFQNNGVVDDSQLPKDRFSAERLKGVDSTLKIQPAKLEDSAVYLCASSLAQIGTSGYTDTQYFGPGTRLTVL.

This chain links TRBV9 with TRBJ1-4; tentatively, D is TRBD1 (6 bases). The V gene lost 4 bases and the J gene lost 7 bases, with 17 bases spanning the gap. Looked up from germline, CDR1 is SGDLS and CDR2 is YYNGEE. This CDR3 is built from 15 residues. The CDR3 spells CASSPTGGGSEKLFF. The CDR3 nucleotides read TGTGCCAGCAGCCCCACCGGGGGCGGGAGTGAAAAACTGTTTTTT.

J is TRBJ1-5 and V is TRBV7-8, with D uncertain. V was shortened by 2 bases and J by 7 bases, with 9 bases between the two germline ends. The CDR3 is 13 residues long. Germline V gene sequence: CDR1 SGHVS, CDR2 FQNEAQ. The CDR3 DNA is TGTGCCAGCAGCTTAATGACAAAGCAGCCCCAGCATTTT. Encoded protein: CASSLMTKQPQHF.

This clone was counted between two and nine times. V usage is TRBV5-1 and J usage is TRBJ2-2; the D gene is possibly TRBD1 (6 bases). The CDR3 consists of 15 residues. The V end lost 4 bases, the J end lost 1 base, and 11 bases lay between the germline ends. The germline gives CDR1 SGHRS, CDR2 YFSETQ. The CDR3 DNA follows: TGCGCCAGCAGCGGGGACATCCTGAACACCGGGGAGCTGTTTTTT. Its protein product is CASSGDILNTGELFF.